This T cell receptor (beta chain) derives from a study of T cells in Graves' hyperthyroidism and ophthalmopathy. Researchers took RNA transcripts and amplified the TCR beta CDR3 regions from them. A set of HTBI primers served as the primers for a first-round RT-PCR of the TCR CDR3. Each CDR3 protein gets one entry after TCRdb re-called the multiplex PCR reads with MiXCR. The sample carries some 370,000 distinct CDR3 sequences, roughly 17% recorded once. Per the germline V gene, CDR1 is SGHRS and CDR2 is YFSETQ. Trimming took 0 bases from V and 1 from J, leaving 4 bases between them. The CDR3 extends over 14 amino acids. Study-wide findings and caveats: Using 13 V-J features, a model discriminated ophthalmopathy from stable hyperthyroidism. Ophthalmopathy prediction by the model preceded onset by a median about 6.5 months.

Ten or more counts support this clonotype. Its target is unknown. Patients aged 18 to 65 with hyperthyroidism were newly diagnosed, with duration under 2 months. This chain uses TRBV5-1 with TRBJ2-2, with D uncertain. Sequencing was performed on blood. This sequence was found in a woman in her 30s with Graves' hyperthyroidism that later progressed to Graves' ophthalmopathy. The CDR3 DNA follows: TGCGCCAGCAGCTTGGGAGGGAACACCGGGGAGCTGTTTTTT. It is translated as CASSLGGNTGELFF.